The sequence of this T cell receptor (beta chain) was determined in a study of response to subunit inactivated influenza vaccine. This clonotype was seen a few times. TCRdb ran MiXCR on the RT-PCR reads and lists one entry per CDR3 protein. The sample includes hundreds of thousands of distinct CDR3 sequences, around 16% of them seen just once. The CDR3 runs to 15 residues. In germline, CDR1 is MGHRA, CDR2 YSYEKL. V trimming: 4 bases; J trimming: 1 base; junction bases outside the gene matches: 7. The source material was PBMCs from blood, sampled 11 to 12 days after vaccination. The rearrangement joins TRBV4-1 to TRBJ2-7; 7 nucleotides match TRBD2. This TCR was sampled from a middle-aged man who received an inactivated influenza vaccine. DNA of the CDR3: TGCGCCAGCAGCCGACAGCTTAGCGGGTCCTACGAGCAGTACTTC. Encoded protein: CASSRQLSGSYEQYF.